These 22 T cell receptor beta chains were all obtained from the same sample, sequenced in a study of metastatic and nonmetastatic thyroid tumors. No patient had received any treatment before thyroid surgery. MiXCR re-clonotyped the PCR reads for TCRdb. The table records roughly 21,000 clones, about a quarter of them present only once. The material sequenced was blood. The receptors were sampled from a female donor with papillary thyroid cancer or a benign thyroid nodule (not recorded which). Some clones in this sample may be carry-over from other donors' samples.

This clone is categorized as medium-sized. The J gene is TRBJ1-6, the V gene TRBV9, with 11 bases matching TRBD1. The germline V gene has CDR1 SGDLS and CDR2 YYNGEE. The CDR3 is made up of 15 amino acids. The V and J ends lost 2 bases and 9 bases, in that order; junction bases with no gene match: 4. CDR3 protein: CASSVAGTGGSPLHF. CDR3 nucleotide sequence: TGTGCCAGCAGCGTGGCCGGGACAGGGGGTTCACCCCTCCACTTT. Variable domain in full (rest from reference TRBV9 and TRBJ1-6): DSGVTQTPKHLITATGQRVTLRCSPRSGDLSVYWYQQSLDQGLQFLIQYYNGEERAKGNILERFSAQQFPDLHSELNLSSLELGDSALYFCASSVAGTGGSPLHFGNGTRLTVT.

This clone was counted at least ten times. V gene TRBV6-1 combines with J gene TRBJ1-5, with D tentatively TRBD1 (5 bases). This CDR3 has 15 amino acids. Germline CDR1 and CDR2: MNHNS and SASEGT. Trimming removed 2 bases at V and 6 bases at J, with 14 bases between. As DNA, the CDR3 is TGTGCCAGCAGTGAAAAGGCGGGGCTAGGTCAGCCCCAGCATTTT. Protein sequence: CASSEKAGLGQPQHF.

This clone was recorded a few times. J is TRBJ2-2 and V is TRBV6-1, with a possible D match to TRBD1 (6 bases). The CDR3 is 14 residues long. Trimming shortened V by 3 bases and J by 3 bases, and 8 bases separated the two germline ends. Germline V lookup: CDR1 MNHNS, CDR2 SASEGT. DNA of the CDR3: TGTGCCAGCAGTGAGGGGGCAGACACCGGGGAGCTGTTTTTT. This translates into CASSEGADTGELFF.

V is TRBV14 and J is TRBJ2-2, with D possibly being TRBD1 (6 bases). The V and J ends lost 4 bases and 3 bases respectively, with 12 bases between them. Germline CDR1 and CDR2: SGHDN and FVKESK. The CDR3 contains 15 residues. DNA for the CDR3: TGTGCCAGCAGCCCGTACAGGGTGGACACCGGGGAGCTGTTTTTT. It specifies CASSPYRVDTGELFF.

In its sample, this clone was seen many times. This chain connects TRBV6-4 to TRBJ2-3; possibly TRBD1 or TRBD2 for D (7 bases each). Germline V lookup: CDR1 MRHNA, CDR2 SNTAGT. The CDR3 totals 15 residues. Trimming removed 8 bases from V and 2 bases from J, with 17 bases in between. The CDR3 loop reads CASAPGGTDTDTQYF. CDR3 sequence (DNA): TGTGCCAGCGCGCCCGGGGGGACAGACACAGATACGCAGTATTTT.

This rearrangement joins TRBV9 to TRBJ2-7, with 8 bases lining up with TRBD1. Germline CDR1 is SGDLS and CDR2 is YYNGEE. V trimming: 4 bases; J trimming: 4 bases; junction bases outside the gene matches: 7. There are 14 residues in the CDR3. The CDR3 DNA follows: TGTGCCAGCAGCACGGGACAGGTGGGGTACGAGCAGTACTTC. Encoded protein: CASSTGQVGYEQYF.

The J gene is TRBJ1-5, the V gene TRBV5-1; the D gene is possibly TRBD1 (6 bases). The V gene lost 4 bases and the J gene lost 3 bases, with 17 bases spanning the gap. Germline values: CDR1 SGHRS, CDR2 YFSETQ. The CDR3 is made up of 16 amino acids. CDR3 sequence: CASSPGGGGFNQPQHF. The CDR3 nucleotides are TGCGCCAGCAGCCCTGGGGGCGGGGGTTTCAATCAGCCCCAGCATTTT.

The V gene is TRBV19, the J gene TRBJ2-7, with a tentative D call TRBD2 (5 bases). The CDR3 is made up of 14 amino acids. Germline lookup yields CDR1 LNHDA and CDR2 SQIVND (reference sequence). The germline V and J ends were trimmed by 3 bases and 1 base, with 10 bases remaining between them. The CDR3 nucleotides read TGTGCCAGTAGTATGGGAGTTGATTCCTACGAGCAGTACTTC. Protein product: CASSMGVDSYEQYF.

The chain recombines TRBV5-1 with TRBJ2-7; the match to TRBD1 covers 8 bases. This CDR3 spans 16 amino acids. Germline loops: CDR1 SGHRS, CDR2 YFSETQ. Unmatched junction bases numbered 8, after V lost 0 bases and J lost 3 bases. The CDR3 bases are TGCGCCAGCAGCTTGGCCGCCGGGACAGGAAACTACGAGCAGTACTTC. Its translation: CASSLAAGTGNYEQYF.

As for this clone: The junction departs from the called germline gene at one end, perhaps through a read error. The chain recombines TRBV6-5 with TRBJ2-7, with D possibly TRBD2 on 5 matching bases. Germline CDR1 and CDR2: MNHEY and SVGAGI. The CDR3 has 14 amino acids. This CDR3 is CATSLAVRGNDQYF. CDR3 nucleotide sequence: TGTGCCACCAGTTTGGCGGTTCGAGGGAACGATCAGTACTTC.

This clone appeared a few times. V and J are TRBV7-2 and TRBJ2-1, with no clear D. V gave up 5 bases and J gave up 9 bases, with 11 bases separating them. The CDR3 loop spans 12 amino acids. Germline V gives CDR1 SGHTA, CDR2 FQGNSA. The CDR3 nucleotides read TGTGCCAGCAGCCCTAACGGGCGTGAGCAGTTCTTC. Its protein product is CASSPNGREQFF. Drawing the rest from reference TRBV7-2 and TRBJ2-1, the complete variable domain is GAGVSQSPSNKVTEKGKDVELRCDPISGHTALYWYRQSLGQGLEFLIYFQGNSAPDKSGLPSDRFSAERTGGSVSTLTIQRTQQEDSAVYLCASSPNGREQFFGPGTRLTVL.

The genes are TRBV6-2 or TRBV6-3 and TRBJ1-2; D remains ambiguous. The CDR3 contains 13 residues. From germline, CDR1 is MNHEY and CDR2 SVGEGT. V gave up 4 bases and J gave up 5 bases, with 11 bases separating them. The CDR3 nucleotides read TGTGCCAGCAGTTCTTACGGAGGATATGGCTACACCTTC. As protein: CASSSYGGYGYTF.

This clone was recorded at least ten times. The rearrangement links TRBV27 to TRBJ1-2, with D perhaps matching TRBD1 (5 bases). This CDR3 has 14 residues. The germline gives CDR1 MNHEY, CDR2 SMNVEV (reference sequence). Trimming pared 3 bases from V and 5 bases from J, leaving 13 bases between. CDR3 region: CASSFTGRGYGYTF. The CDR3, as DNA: TGTGCCAGCAGTTTTACAGGTCGGGGATATGGCTACACCTTC.

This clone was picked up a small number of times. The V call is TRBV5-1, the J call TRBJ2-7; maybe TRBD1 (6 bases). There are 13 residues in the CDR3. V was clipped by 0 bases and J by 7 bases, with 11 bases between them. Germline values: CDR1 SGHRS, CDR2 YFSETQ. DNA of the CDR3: TGCGCCAGCAGCTTGGCAGGGGTGGGGGAGCAGTACTTC. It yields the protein CASSLAGVGEQYF.

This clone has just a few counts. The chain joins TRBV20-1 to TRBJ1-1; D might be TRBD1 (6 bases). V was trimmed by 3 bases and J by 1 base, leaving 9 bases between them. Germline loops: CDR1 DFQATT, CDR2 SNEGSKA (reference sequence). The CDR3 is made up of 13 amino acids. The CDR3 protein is CSARGDTNTEAFF. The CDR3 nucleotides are TGCAGTGCTAGGGGGGACACGAACACTGAAGCTTTCTTT.

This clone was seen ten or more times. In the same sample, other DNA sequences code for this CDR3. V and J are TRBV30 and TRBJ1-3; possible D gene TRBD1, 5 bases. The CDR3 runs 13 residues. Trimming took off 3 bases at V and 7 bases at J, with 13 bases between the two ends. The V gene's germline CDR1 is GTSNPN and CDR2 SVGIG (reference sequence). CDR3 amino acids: CAWRTDSGNTIYF. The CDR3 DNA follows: TGTGCCTGGAGGACGGACTCAGGGAACACCATATATTTT.

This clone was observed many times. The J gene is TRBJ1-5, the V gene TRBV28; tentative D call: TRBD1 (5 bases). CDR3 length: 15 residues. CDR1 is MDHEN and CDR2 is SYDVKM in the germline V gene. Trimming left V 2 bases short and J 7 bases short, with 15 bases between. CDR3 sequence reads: CASSLRSGRGQPQHF. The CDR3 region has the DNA TGTGCCAGCAGTTTAAGGTCAGGGCGGGGGCAGCCCCAGCATTTT.

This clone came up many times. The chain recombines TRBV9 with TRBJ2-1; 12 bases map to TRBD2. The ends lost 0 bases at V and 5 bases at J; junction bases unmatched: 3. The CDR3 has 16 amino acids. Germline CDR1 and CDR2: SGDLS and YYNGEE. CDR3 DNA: TGTGCCAGCAGCGTAGGCAGGACTAGCGGGAACAATGAGCAGTTCTTC. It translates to CASSVGRTSGNNEQFF.

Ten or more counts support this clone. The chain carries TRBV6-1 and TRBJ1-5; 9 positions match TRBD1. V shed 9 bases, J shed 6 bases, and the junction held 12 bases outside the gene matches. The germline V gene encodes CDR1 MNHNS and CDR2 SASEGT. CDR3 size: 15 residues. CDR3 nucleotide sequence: TGTGCCAGTCTCCCGGGACAGGGATCCGGTCAGCCCCAGCATTTT. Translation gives CASLPGQGSGQPQHF.

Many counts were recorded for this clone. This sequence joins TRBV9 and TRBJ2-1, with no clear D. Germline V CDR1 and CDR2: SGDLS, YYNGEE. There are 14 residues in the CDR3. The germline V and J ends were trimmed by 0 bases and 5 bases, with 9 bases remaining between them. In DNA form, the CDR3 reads TGTGCCAGCAGCGTAGGACTCTCGAACAATGAGCAGTTCTTC. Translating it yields CASSVGLSNNEQFF.

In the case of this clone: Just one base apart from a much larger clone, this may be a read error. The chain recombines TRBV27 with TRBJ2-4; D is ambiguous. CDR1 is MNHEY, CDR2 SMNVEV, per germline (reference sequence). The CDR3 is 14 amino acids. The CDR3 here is CASSSTVAENIQYF. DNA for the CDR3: TGTGCCAGCAGTAGTACGGTAGCCGAAAACATTCAGTACTTC.

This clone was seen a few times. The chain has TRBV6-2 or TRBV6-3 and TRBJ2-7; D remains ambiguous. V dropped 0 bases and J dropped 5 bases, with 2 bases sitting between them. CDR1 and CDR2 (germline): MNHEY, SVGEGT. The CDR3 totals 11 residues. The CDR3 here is CASSYSDEQYF. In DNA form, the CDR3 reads TGTGCCAGCAGTTACTCTGACGAGCAGTACTTC.